The 13 T cell receptor beta chains given below trace back to one sample, sequenced in a study of OX40 agonist ivuxolimab in advanced cancers. Libraries were prepared by immunoSEQ multiplex PCR; TCRdb keeps only in-frame clonotypes and omits some of them. Of approximately 82,000 clones in the sample, about 82% were seen once. Specimen: CD4+ or CD8+ T cells sorted from blood, collected in a trial of the OX40 agonist ivuxolimab. The receptors were gathered from an adult with an advanced solid tumor such as melanoma, head and neck, liver or kidney cancer.

The chain carries TRBV9 and TRBJ2-7, with no clear D. The length of the CDR3 is 15 residues. Germline V gives CDR1 SGDLS, CDR2 YYNGEE. V lost 1 base and J lost 0, with 11 bases in between. Here the CDR3 DNA reads TGTGCCAGCAGCGTAACCGCGGTTACCTCCTACGAGCAGTACTTC. It encodes CASSVTAVTSYEQYF.

The rearrangement uses TRBV9 and TRBJ1-1; no reliable D call. With 3 bases removed from V and 5 bases from J, the gap between germline ends came to 11 bases. The CDR3 contains 13 residues. CDR1 and CDR2 from the germline V gene are SGDLS and YYNGEE. This CDR3 reads CASSGALGTEAFF. In DNA form, the CDR3 reads TGTGCCAGCAGCGGGGCCCTTGGGACTGAAGCTTTCTTT.

This chain links TRBV5-4 with TRBJ1-2; 7 nucleotides line up with TRBD1. V lost 3 bases, J lost 8 bases, and 10 bases stayed unmatched. CDR1 is SGHNT, CDR2 YYREEE, per germline (reference sequence). This CDR3 has 14 amino acids. CDR3 protein: CASSWRQGVRGYTF. In DNA, the CDR3 is TGTGCCAGCAGCTGGAGACAGGGAGTAAGAGGCTACACCTTC.

This clone is a singleton in its sample. This chain uses TRBV15 with TRBJ2-6; 7 bases fit TRBD1. The CDR3 loop spans 15 amino acids. The ends lost 3 bases at V and 4 bases at J; junction bases unmatched: 3. CDR1 and CDR2 (germline): LNHNV, YYDKDF (reference sequence). The CDR3 here is CATSRTGYGANVLTF. CDR3 DNA: TGTGCCACCAGCAGGACAGGGTACGGGGCCAACGTCCTGACTTTC.

The chain joins TRBV5-1 to TRBJ2-3; D possibly corresponds to TRBD1 (6 bases). The CDR3 runs to 15 residues. V was pared by 0 bases and J by 5 bases, with 13 bases between. Germline V gene data show CDR1 as SGHRS and CDR2 as YFSETQ. The DNA for the CDR3 is TGCGCCAGCAGCTTGGCACAGGGAGTTGGAGATACGCAGTATTTT. Its protein is CASSLAQGVGDTQYF.

The V and J genes are TRBV5-3 and TRBJ1-1; D is perhaps TRBD1 (5 bases). TRBV5-3 is marked as an open reading frame, function uncertain. There are 15 residues in the CDR3. Trimming shortened V by 4 bases and J by 5 bases, and 18 bases separated the two germline ends. The CDR3 here is CARSPKRTFPTEAFF. The CDR3, as DNA: TGTGCCAGAAGCCCCAAAAGGACATTTCCTACTGAAGCTTTCTTT.

This chain uses TRBV5-5 with TRBJ1-6, with TRBD1 as a possible D gene (5 bases). This CDR3 is 16 amino acids long. CDR1 SGHKS and CDR2 YYEKEE come from the germline V gene (reference sequence). The ends were cut back, 6 bases at V and 2 bases at J, with 15 bases in the middle. This CDR3 is CASTGGGAAYNSPLHF. The CDR3 nucleotides read TGTGCCAGCACCGGAGGTGGGGCGGCCTATAATTCACCCCTCCACTTT.

The chain is built from TRBV11-2 and TRBJ1-1, with D perhaps matching TRBD1 (5 bases). The germline V gene has CDR1 SGHAT and CDR2 FQNNGV. The CDR3 totals 13 residues. Trimming pared 8 bases from V and 0 bases from J, leaving 10 bases between. This chain's CDR3 is CASSGGMNTEAFF. In DNA, the CDR3 is TGTGCCAGCTCCGGGGGAATGAACACTGAAGCTTTCTTT.

The rearrangement uses TRBV23-1 and TRBJ1-1; the match to TRBD1 covers 9 bases. TRBV23-1 belongs to the ORF category, with a function that is uncertain. This CDR3 is built from 19 residues. V lost 0 bases and J lost 1; bases outside the gene matches: 12. The CDR3 DNA reads as TGCGCCAGCAGTCAATCGACCCTCGGACAGGGGCTGGGGAACACTGAAGCTTTCTTT. Protein sequence: CASSQSTLGQGLGNTEAFF.

The V and J genes are TRBV5-1 and TRBJ1-3; D gene uncertain. CDR3 length equals 12 residues. V was clipped by 6 bases and J by 3 bases, with 7 bases between them. Germline values: CDR1 SGHRS, CDR2 YFSETQ. The CDR3 region has the DNA TGCGCCAGCAACGGAGATGGAAACACCATATATTTT. Protein: CASNGDGNTIYF. Supplemented by reference TRBV5-1 and TRBJ1-3, the full variable domain reads KAGVTQTPRYLIKTRGQQVTLSCSPISGHRSVSWYQQTPGQGLQFLFEYFSETQRNKGNFPGRFSGRQFSNSRSEMNVSTLELGDSALYLCASNGDGNTIYFGEGSWLTVV.

The rearrangement uses TRBV6-5 and TRBJ2-1, with 9 bases identical to TRBD2. The V gene's germline CDR1 is MNHEY and CDR2 SVGAGI. The CDR3 loop spans 16 amino acids. J lost 3 bases, V lost 4 bases, and 7 bases had no gene match. The CDR3 region has the DNA TGTGCCAGCAGTTTCTTCATAGCGGGGGACTACAATGAGCAGTTCTTC. Translating it yields CASSFFIAGDYNEQFF.

The chain links TRBV9 to TRBJ2-1, with 12 nucleotides matching TRBD2. The germline V gene has CDR1 SGDLS and CDR2 YYNGEE. The CDR3 runs 17 residues. V dropped 4 bases and J dropped 4; count of bases not matched to a gene: 9. The CDR3 region is CASSSRRTSGAYNEQFF. DNA for the CDR3: TGTGCCAGCAGCTCCCGCCGGACTAGCGGGGCTTACAATGAGCAGTTCTTC.

The chain joins TRBV5-6 to TRBJ2-5; D is uncertain. The V gene lost 2 bases and the J gene lost 5 bases, with 13 bases spanning the gap. The CDR3 consists of 14 residues. Germline V gene data show CDR1 as SGHDT and CDR2 as YYEEEE. The CDR3 sequence: CASSFLGSRETQYF. Here the CDR3 DNA reads TGTGCCAGCAGCTTCTTAGGGTCTCGGGAGACCCAGTACTTC.